This TCR beta chain is from a study of blood T cell repertoires in COVID-19. V shed 3 bases and J 9 bases; nucleotides not matched to a gene: 7. Germline assignment: CDR1 MRHNA and CDR2 SNTAGT. The CDR3 consists of 13 residues. In the authors' workflow: Reference gene primer amplification yielded estimated nucleated cell counts. The method was immunoSEQ multiplex PCR; TCRdb's version includes in-frame clones alone and lacks a portion of them. The D gene and trimming were derived from the DNA, and the V and J assignments and clone size from that table. The table lists 90,000 or so clones, 90% of them singletons.

This receptor was taken from a woman older than 75 with active or convalescent COVID-19. The rearrangement uses TRBV6-4 and TRBJ1-1, with 7 bases matching TRBD1. Sequencing was performed on peripheral blood. CDR3 nucleotide sequence: TGTGCCAGCAGTGATAGACAGGGAGAACAAGCTTTCTTT. Translated, it gives CASSDRQGEQAFF.